The 31 T cell receptor beta chains below all came from one sample that was sequenced in a study of cytomegalovirus exposure and HLA in healthy donors. Amplification used 60 Vbeta primers and 13 Jbeta primers. The repertoire was sequenced with immunoSEQ multiplex PCR; TCRdb's copy has only in-frame clones and lacks some. Of roughly 190,000 clones detected, 65% to 80% appear once; the ten largest clones hold about 4.4%. The specimen was PBMCs. The origin of the receptors is a man aged 30 to 45 in good health and CMV-seropositive.

V gene TRBV30 combines with J gene TRBJ2-5; 7 nucleotides align to TRBD2. CDR1 is GTSNPN and CDR2 is SVGIG in the germline V gene (reference sequence). V shed 0 bases and J 5 bases; nucleotides not matched to a gene: 6. This CDR3 is 14 amino acids long. In nucleotides, the CDR3 is TGTGCCTGGAGTGTGCAAGCGGGAAGGGAGACCCAGTACTTC. This translates into CAWSVQAGRETQYF. The full variable domain, rest sourced from reference TRBV30 and TRBJ2-5, is SQTIHQWPATLVQPVGSPLSLECTVEGTSNPNLYWYRQAAGRGLQLLFYSVGIGQISSEVPQNLSASRPQDRQFILSSKKLLLSDSGFYLCAWSVQAGRETQYFGPGTRLLVL.

This clone appeared a few times. The chain carries TRBV5-6 and TRBJ2-7, with D uncertain. Trimming pared 3 bases from V and 7 bases from J, leaving 20 bases between. CDR1 is SGHDT, CDR2 YYEEEE, per germline. The CDR3 consists of 15 residues. CDR3 in DNA: TGTGCCAGCAGCTCCCTCAGGTCCAATGTGGTTGAGCAGTACTTC. As protein: CASSSLRSNVVEQYF.

The chain joins TRBV30 to TRBJ1-6; D perhaps matches TRBD1 (6 bases). Trimming pared 0 bases from V and 10 bases from J, leaving 10 bases between. Germline loops: CDR1 GTSNPN, CDR2 SVGIG (reference sequence). This CDR3 region has 13 residues. The CDR3 DNA is TGTGCCTGGAGTGTAACAGGGAGATCACCCCTCCACTTT. Its translation is CAWSVTGRSPLHF. Looking up the rest from reference TRBV30 and TRBJ1-6 gives the full variable domain: SQTIHQWPATLVQPVGSPLSLECTVEGTSNPNLYWYRQAAGRGLQLLFYSVGIGQISSEVPQNLSASRPQDRQFILSSKKLLLSDSGFYLCAWSVTGRSPLHFGNGTRLTVT.

J is TRBJ1-2 and V is TRBV18, with TRBD1 identical over 7 bases. V shed 3 bases and J 5 bases; nucleotides not matched to a gene: 6. The CDR3 length is 14 residues. Germline assignment: CDR1 KGHSH and CDR2 LQKENI. CDR3 DNA: TGTGCCAGCTCACCGGTCGGGACAGATTATGGCTACACCTTC. Encoded protein: CASSPVGTDYGYTF.

This clone is a singleton in its sample. The V call is TRBV5-4, the J call TRBJ2-7; D is perhaps TRBD1 (6 bases). Trimming removed 4 bases at V and 3 bases at J, with 11 bases between. The germline V gene encodes CDR1 SGHNT and CDR2 YYREEE (reference sequence). This CDR3 region has 13 residues. CDR3 in amino acids: CASSPDRHYEQYF. The CDR3, as DNA: TGTGCCAGCAGCCCGGACAGACACTACGAGCAGTACTTC.

The count of this clone is one. The V call is TRBV7-2, the J call TRBJ2-4, with 13 nucleotides matching TRBD2. Trimming took 9 bases from V and 7 from J; bases not matched to a gene: 3. Germline lookup yields CDR1 SGHTA and CDR2 FQGNSA. This CDR3 comprises 13 residues. The CDR3 DNA follows: TGTGCCAGTAAACTAGCGGGGGGGAACATTCAGTACTTC. It specifies CASKLAGGNIQYF. The full variable domain, its missing parts supplied by reference TRBV7-2 and TRBJ2-4, is GAGVSQSPSNKVTEKGKDVELRCDPISGHTALYWYRQSLGQGLEFLIYFQGNSAPDKSGLPSDRFSAERTGGSVSTLTIQRTQQEDSAVYLCASKLAGGNIQYFGAGTRLSVL.

This clone has a handful of counts. The rearrangement uses TRBV5-1 and TRBJ2-1; TRBD2 matches 9 bases. Germline CDR1 reads SGHRS; CDR2 reads YFSETQ. V lost 0 bases to trimming and J lost 7 bases; unmatched junction nucleotides: 8. The CDR3 covers 16 residues. The CDR3: CASSLGSALAGNEQFF. Here the CDR3 DNA reads TGCGCCAGCAGCTTGGGGTCAGCTCTAGCGGGAAATGAGCAGTTCTTC.

This chain links TRBV7-2 with TRBJ2-3; D perhaps matches TRBD2 (5 bases). Per germline, CDR1 SGHTA and CDR2 FQGNSA. This CDR3 contains 14 residues. V lost 5 bases, J lost 4 bases, and 13 bases lay in between. The CDR3 nucleotides are TGTGCCAGCAGCATGTCCGGGGTTCCAGATACGCAGTATTTT. Encoded protein: CASSMSGVPDTQYF.

The genes are TRBV15 and TRBJ1-6, with D unresolved. This CDR3 contains 14 residues. CDR1 and CDR2 from the germline V gene are LNHNV and YYDKDF (reference sequence). Trimming pared 0 bases from V and 14 bases from J, leaving 14 bases between. CDR3 nucleotides: TGTGCCACCAGCAGAGATGCAACCGAGAGGGCCCTCCACTTT. Its protein product is CATSRDATERALHF.

This chain links TRBV2 with TRBJ2-5, with TRBD2 matching 15 bases. This CDR3 region has 14 residues. J gave up 13 bases and V 2 bases, and 5 bases lay outside the gene matches. CDR1 is SNHLY, CDR2 FYNNEI, per germline. CDR3 DNA: TGTGCCAGCAGTGAAAGGACTAGCGGGGGGGCCGGGTACTTC. Translated: CASSERTSGGAGYF.

CDR3 nucleotide sequence: TGTGCCAGCAGCCCTAGCGGGAGGGCCGGGAATACGCAGTATTTT. Translated: CASSPSGRAGNTQYF. The J gene is TRBJ2-3, the V gene TRBV6-6, with 12 positions matching TRBD2. This CDR3 region has 15 residues. Germline V lookup: CDR1 MNHNY, CDR2 SVGAGI (reference sequence). With V trimmed by 6 bases and J by 7 bases, 8 bases remained unmatched.

This clone came up a few times. The chain joins TRBV10-3 to TRBJ2-1; D might be TRBD2 (7 bases). CDR1 and CDR2 (germline): ENHRY, SYGVKD. CDR3 length: 14 amino acids. V shed 4 bases and J shed 2 bases, with 9 bases lying between them. The CDR3 spells CAISGGGAYNEQFF. CDR3 nucleotides: TGTGCCATCAGTGGGGGGGGCGCCTACAATGAGCAGTTCTTC.

The rearrangement joins TRBV4-1 to TRBJ2-7; 9 bases line up with TRBD1. J gave up 3 bases and V 4 bases, and 7 bases lay outside the gene matches. The CDR3 totals 15 residues. From germline, CDR1 is MGHRA and CDR2 YSYEKL. CDR3 loop: CASSLRQGGNYEQYF. CDR3 coding DNA: TGCGCCAGCAGCCTTAGACAGGGGGGAAACTACGAGCAGTACTTC.

The rearrangement joins TRBV7-8 to TRBJ2-3, with 7 bases that match TRBD1. Germline trimming cut 2 bases from V and 5 bases from J; bases unmatched to any gene: 7. The CDR3 has 15 residues. The germline CDR1 and CDR2 sequences are SGHVS and FQNEAQ. The CDR3 coding sequence is TGTGCCAGCAGCTTACCCGGGACAGCAAAAGATACGCAGTATTTT. Translating gives CASSLPGTAKDTQYF. The full variable domain, in which reference TRBV7-8 and TRBJ2-3 provide the parts outside the CDR3, is GAGVSQSPRYKVAKRGQDVALRCDPISGHVSLFWYQQALGQGPEFLTYFQNEAQLDKSGLPSDRFFAERPEGSVSTLKIQRTQQEDSAVYLCASSLPGTAKDTQYFGPGTRLTVL.

The chain employs TRBV7-3 and TRBJ2-1; 13 bases are a match to TRBD2. Trimming cost V 4 bases and J 9 bases; bases outside gene matches: 18. The length of the CDR3 is 19 residues. The germline V gene has CDR1 SGHTA and CDR2 FQGTGA. The CDR3 region is CASSSGLAGTGGFLSEQFF. The CDR3 DNA reads as TGTGCCAGCAGCTCGGGACTAGCGGGAACGGGGGGGTTCTTAAGTGAGCAGTTCTTC.

This chain links TRBV29-1 with TRBJ2-2; D uncertain. From germline, CDR1 is SQVTM and CDR2 ANQGSEA. The V gene lost 4 bases and the J gene lost 2 bases, with 8 bases spanning the gap. The CDR3 has 13 residues. DNA for the CDR3: TGCAGCGTTGTTGAGGAAAACACCGGGGAGCTGTTTTTT. Translation gives CSVVEENTGELFF.

About this clone itself: Relative to the germline gene, one junction end is altered; a read error may explain this. J is TRBJ2-2 and V is TRBV18; 7 bases fit TRBD1. Germline CDR1 reads KGHSH; CDR2 reads LQKENI. The CDR3 extends over 15 amino acids. Written as DNA, the CDR3 is TGTGCCAGCTCGCCACAGGGGTCGAACACCGGGGAGCTGTTTTTT. Its protein product is CASSPQGSNTGELFF.

This chain joins TRBV6-5 and TRBJ2-1; D perhaps matches TRBD1 (6 bases). The CDR3 extends over 11 amino acids. V gave up 3 bases and J gave up 11 bases, with 8 bases separating them. The germline gives CDR1 MNHEY, CDR2 SVGAGI. As DNA, the CDR3 is TGTGCCAGCAGTTATGGACAGAAGCAGTTCTTC. Amino acid sequence: CASSYGQKQFF.

The J gene is TRBJ1-1, the V gene TRBV29-1; TRBD1 matches at 8 bases. CDR3 length: 12 amino acids. Germline V lookup: CDR1 SQVTM, CDR2 ANQGSEA. The J segment lost 5 bases and the V segment lost 7 bases, leaving 6 bases of the junction unmatched. The DNA for the CDR3 is TGCAGCGGTTCGACAGGGGAGACTGAAGCTTTCTTT. Residues: CSGSTGETEAFF.

The J gene is TRBJ1-1, the V gene TRBV5-1; D remains ambiguous. The V and J ends lost 0 bases and 5 bases respectively, with 14 bases between them. Germline V gene lookup returns CDR1 SGHRS and CDR2 YFSETQ. This CDR3 is 15 amino acids long. CDR3 protein: CASSLGHMAPTEAFF. In DNA, the CDR3 is TGCGCCAGCAGCTTGGGCCACATGGCCCCGACTGAAGCTTTCTTT.

J is TRBJ1-5 and V is TRBV6-1; D perhaps matches TRBD1 (6 bases). Deletions cut 3 bases from V and 7 bases from J, with 13 bases between. Germline values: CDR1 MNHNS, CDR2 SASEGT. This CDR3 spans 14 amino acids. The CDR3 region is CASSEPDSQQPQHF. DNA of the CDR3: TGTGCCAGCAGTGAGCCGGACAGTCAACAGCCCCAGCATTTT.

The chain links TRBV9 to TRBJ1-4, with D possibly TRBD1 on 5 matching bases. Germline CDR1 and CDR2: SGDLS and YYNGEE. Trimming shortened V by 0 bases and J by 2 bases, and 11 bases separated the two germline ends. CDR3 length: 16 amino acids. CDR3 nucleotides: TGTGCCAGCAGCGTAGCCGGGGGTAGGACTAATGAAAAACTGTTTTTT. Translating it yields CASSVAGGRTNEKLFF. Complete variable domain (other parts from reference TRBV9 and TRBJ1-4): DSGVTQTPKHLITATGQRVTLRCSPRSGDLSVYWYQQSLDQGLQFLIQYYNGEERAKGNILERFSAQQFPDLHSELNLSSLELGDSALYFCASSVAGGRTNEKLFFGSGTQLSVL.

This clone came up a few times. The chain links TRBV10-2 to TRBJ2-3, with D perhaps TRBD1 (6 bases). V dropped 8 bases and J dropped 6 bases, with 15 bases sitting between them. The CDR3 is 13 amino acids. From germline, CDR1 is WSHSY and CDR2 SAAADI. CDR3 loop: CASAVDSRDTQYF. CDR3 sequence (DNA): TGCGCCAGCGCCGTGGACAGTAGGGATACGCAGTATTTT.

J is TRBJ1-5 and V is TRBV30; 9 nucleotides agree with TRBD1. J was trimmed by 7 bases and V by 3 bases; bases with no gene match: 10. The CDR3 sequence is 15 residues long. The V gene's germline CDR1 is GTSNPN and CDR2 SVGIG (reference sequence). The CDR3 loop is CAWSTGTGLGQPQHF. In DNA, the CDR3 is TGTGCCTGGAGCACTGGGACAGGGTTGGGGCAGCCCCAGCATTTT.

This rearrangement joins TRBV18 to TRBJ1-2; perhaps TRBD1 as D (5 bases). V was pared by 2 bases and J by 4 bases, with 11 bases between. Germline CDR1 and CDR2: KGHSH and LQKENI. This CDR3 is 14 amino acids long. The CDR3 region has the DNA TGTGCCAGCTCACCAACGGACACCATCTATGGCTACACCTTC. Encoded protein: CASSPTDTIYGYTF.

The chain joins TRBV14 to TRBJ1-1; tentative D call: TRBD1 (6 bases). V was trimmed by 1 base and J by 1 base, leaving 7 bases between them. Germline CDR1 reads SGHDN; CDR2 reads FVKESK. CDR3 size: 14 residues. CDR3: CASSQGGGNTEAFF. The CDR3 region has the DNA TGTGCCAGCAGCCAAGGAGGGGGGAACACTGAAGCTTTCTTT.

The genes are TRBV7-9 and TRBJ2-7, with D unclear. This CDR3 region has 15 residues. Germline V gene sequence: CDR1 SEHNR, CDR2 FQNEAQ (reference sequence). Trimming stripped 4 bases from V and 5 bases from J, with 18 bases between. DNA for the CDR3: TGTGCCAGCAGCTCACCTGACTCCCTCGCCCACGAGCAGTACTTC. It translates to CASSSPDSLAHEQYF. Filled out from reference TRBV7-9 and TRBJ2-7, the complete variable domain reads DTGVSQNPRHKITKRGQNVTFRCDPISEHNRLYWYRQTLGQGPEFLTYFQNEAQLEKSRLLSDRFSAERPKGSFSTLEIQRTEQGDSAMYLCASSSPDSLAHEQYFGPGTRLTVT.

CDR3 loop: CASRPLAGGENEQFF. The CDR3 DNA is TGTGCCAGCAGGCCTCTAGCGGGAGGGGAGAATGAGCAGTTCTTC. The V call is TRBV7-9, the J call TRBJ2-1; TRBD2 aligns across 12 bases. Per the germline V gene, CDR1 is SEHNR and CDR2 is FQNEAQ (reference sequence). Trimming cost V 6 bases and J 7 bases; bases outside gene matches: 7. The length of the CDR3 is 15 residues.

This clone came up a few times. The chain recombines TRBV28 with TRBJ1-4; D gene unclear. In germline, CDR1 is MDHEN, CDR2 SYDVKM. The CDR3 consists of 19 residues. Trimming removed 1 base at V and 0 bases at J, with 18 bases between. The CDR3 DNA reads as TGTGCCAGCAGTTTATTGACCCGTCTTCGGGGTGCAACTAATGAAAAACTGTTTTTT. Protein product: CASSLLTRLRGATNEKLFF.

This clone was counted once. This sequence joins TRBV28 and TRBJ1-1, with 7 nucleotides matching TRBD1. Germline V gives CDR1 MDHEN, CDR2 SYDVKM. Germline trimming cut 7 bases from V and 0 bases from J; bases unmatched to any gene: 11. The CDR3 is 16 residues long. The chain's CDR3 is CASTQPFGQVNTEAFF. The CDR3 DNA reads TGTGCCAGCACCCAACCCTTCGGACAGGTGAACACTGAAGCTTTCTTT.

J is TRBJ2-5 and V is TRBV6-5, with D maybe TRBD1 (7 bases). Germline CDR1 MNHEY, CDR2 SVGAGI. There are 15 residues in the CDR3. V gave up 0 bases and J gave up 5 bases, with 13 bases separating them. CDR3 coding DNA: TGTGCCAGCAGTTACTCGGCAGGGGGGAGGGAGACCCAGTACTTC. Translation gives CASSYSAGGRETQYF.